The clone carrying this TCR beta chain was detected only a few times. Its antigen is unknown. The data stem from a study of early T cells in non-severe SARS-CoV-2 infection. Overall study context: Bulk RNA isolated from unsorted whole blood underwent sequencing; chains were not paired.

CDR3 length: 15 residues. V trimming: 4 bases; J trimming: 0 bases; junction bases outside the gene matches: 3. Per germline, CDR1 SGHNT and CDR2 YENEEA. Study results and limitations: The study's VDJdb matching favored anti-spike CD8 responses and missed private and CD4 specificities.

Individual cDNA molecules were tagged with unique molecular identifiers. MiXCR was run by TCRdb on the 5' RACE reads, yielding one entry per CDR3 protein. The sample records approximately 35,000 distinct CDR3 sequences, around 4.6% being singletons. The chain recombines TRBV11-3 with TRBJ2-1; 7 bases fit TRBD1. This clonotype was obtained from an adult who was a healthcare worker with PCR-confirmed SARS-CoV-2 infection or an uninfected control (not recorded which). What was sequenced was whole blood. CDR3 amino acids: CASSSAGGSYNEQFF. CDR3 sequence (DNA): TGTGCCAGCAGCTCGGCAGGGGGCTCCTACAATGAGCAGTTCTTC. The variable domain in full, with the rest retrieved from reference TRBV11-3 and TRBJ2-1, is EAGVVQSPRYKIIEKKQPVAFWCNPISGHNTLYWYLQNLGQGPELLIRYENEEAVDDSQLPKDRFSAERLKGVDSTLKIQPAELGDSAVYLCASSSAGGSYNEQFFGPGTRLTVL.